What follows are 20 T cell receptor beta chains derived from one specimen sequenced in a study of PD-L1 blockade in urothelial cancer. Assay: immunoSEQ multiplex PCR; the TCRdb copy retains only in-frame clones and omits some. The sample lists approximately 65,000 clones; less than 90% were seen once. The input for sequencing was PBMCs, taken around atezolizumab (anti-PD-L1) treatment. The receptors stem from a man aged 55 to 70 with urothelial cancer.

This chain connects TRBV7-9 to TRBJ1-4, with TRBD1 as a possible D gene (5 bases). This CDR3 comprises 16 residues. V was trimmed by 1 base and J by 3 bases, leaving 12 bases between them. Germline V gene data show CDR1 as SEHNR and CDR2 as FQNEAQ (reference sequence). The CDR3 nucleotides read TGTGCCAGCAGCTTAGGATCGGGGGTAGCTAATGAAAAACTGTTTTTT. Protein: CASSLGSGVANEKLFF.

The rearrangement uses TRBV10-3 and TRBJ1-5; 11 bases match TRBD1. The V gene's germline CDR1 is ENHRY and CDR2 SYGVKD. After removal of 10 bases from V and 8 bases from J, the junction contained 7 bases not matched to a gene. This CDR3 is built from 13 residues. This CDR3 reads CATSRDRGEPQHF. The CDR3 nucleotides are TGTGCCACGTCCCGGGACAGGGGGGAGCCCCAGCATTTT.

The gene calls are TRBV2 and TRBJ2-1; 8 nucleotides agree with TRBD1. The germline V gene has CDR1 SNHLY and CDR2 FYNNEI. V gave up 6 bases and J gave up 4 bases; unmatched junction bases: 8. The CDR3 extends over 15 amino acids. The CDR3 DNA reads TGTGCCAGCAGCGCAGGACAGGGCAAATACAATGAGCAGTTCTTC. Amino acid sequence: CASSAGQGKYNEQFF. The full variable domain, in which reference TRBV2 and TRBJ2-1 provide the parts outside the CDR3, is EPEVTQTPSHQVTQMGQEVILRCVPISNHLYFYWYRQILGQKVEFLVSFYNNEISEKSEIFDDQFSVERPDGSNFTLKIRSTKLEDSAMYFCASSAGQGKYNEQFFGPGTRLTVL.

This clone showed up just once. The V call is TRBV7-9, the J call TRBJ2-1; D unclear. CDR3 length: 16 amino acids. Trimming cost V 1 base and J 1 base, with 11 bases left between them. Germline V gene sequence: CDR1 SEHNR, CDR2 FQNEAQ (reference sequence). CDR3 amino acids: CASSLGGGVSYNEQFF. The CDR3 DNA reads as TGTGCCAGCAGCTTAGGAGGCGGTGTATCCTACAATGAGCAGTTCTTC.

This rearrangement joins TRBV7-8 to TRBJ1-5, with D possibly being TRBD1 (6 bases). CDR1 is SGHVS, CDR2 FQNEAQ, per germline. Trimming stripped 3 bases from V and 3 bases from J, with 9 bases between. The CDR3 sequence is 14 residues long. In nucleotides, the CDR3 is TGTGCCAGCAGCTTTGGACAGCCCAATCAGCCCCAGCATTTT. Amino acids: CASSFGQPNQPQHF.

V and J are TRBV5-1 and TRBJ1-5; no definite D call. V lost 0 bases to trimming and J lost 4 bases, with 5 bases between them. The CDR3 contains 13 residues. The germline CDR1 and CDR2 sequences are SGHRS and YFSETQ. CDR3 protein: CASSLDPNQPQHF. Written as DNA, the CDR3 is TGCGCCAGCAGCTTGGATCCTAATCAGCCCCAGCATTTT.

CDR3 protein: CAISEKEYYGYTF. Written as DNA, the CDR3 is TGTGCCATCAGTGAAAAGGAGTACTATGGCTACACCTTC. The genes are TRBV10-3 and TRBJ1-2; D gene uncertain. Germline V gene data show CDR1 as ENHRY and CDR2 as SYGVKD. V gave up 3 bases and J gave up 3 bases, with 8 bases separating them. The CDR3 runs 13 residues.

The V and J genes are TRBV5-1 and TRBJ1-6; possibly TRBD1 for D (5 bases). Trimming stripped 4 bases from V and 9 bases from J, with 11 bases between. This CDR3 has 13 residues. The germline gives CDR1 SGHRS, CDR2 YFSETQ. DNA of the CDR3: TGCGCCAGCAGCACCCTGGGGGGTTCACCCCTCCACTTT. Translating gives CASSTLGGSPLHF.

This chain joins TRBV15 and TRBJ1-2; no definite D call. V was cut by 0 bases and J by 13 bases, with 15 bases left in between. From germline, CDR1 is LNHNV and CDR2 YYDKDF (reference sequence). This CDR3 region has 13 residues. CDR3: CATSRDRPPASTF. The CDR3 DNA follows: TGTGCCACCAGCAGAGATCGGCCCCCCGCTAGCACCTTC.

This chain connects TRBV28 to TRBJ2-7; 9 nucleotides line up with TRBD1. There are 15 residues in the CDR3. In germline, CDR1 is MDHEN, CDR2 SYDVKM. Trimming at V came to 5 bases and at J to 5 bases, leaving 10 bases not matched to a gene. As DNA, the CDR3 is TGTGCCAGCAGTCATGGGGGGACAGGGTCCCACGAGCAGTACTTC. Translating it yields CASSHGGTGSHEQYF. Variable domain in full (rest from reference TRBV28 and TRBJ2-7): DVKVTQSSRYLVKRTGEKVFLECVQDMDHENMFWYRQDPGLGLRLIYFSYDVKMKEKGDIPEGYSVSREKKERFSLILESASTNQTSMYLCASSHGGTGSHEQYFGPGTRLTVT.

This clone has more than one count but fewer than ten. The gene calls are TRBV30 and TRBJ1-1, with 9 bases aligning to TRBD1. The trim removed 3 bases at V and 1 base at J, leaving 6 bases unmatched. Germline CDR1 reads GTSNPN; CDR2 reads SVGIG (reference sequence). This CDR3 is 15 amino acids long. The CDR3 DNA reads TGTGCCTGGAGAGGAAGGACAGGGGCGAACACTGAAGCTTTCTTT. It yields the protein CAWRGRTGANTEAFF.

The chain links TRBV9 to TRBJ2-7; D is perhaps TRBD1 (7 bases). This CDR3 spans 18 amino acids. Trimming removed 0 bases from V and 5 bases from J, with 24 bases in between. Germline V lookup: CDR1 SGDLS, CDR2 YYNGEE. The chain's CDR3 is CASSVGQGLGGGKDEQYF. DNA for the CDR3: TGTGCCAGCAGCGTAGGACAGGGCTTAGGGGGAGGTAAGGACGAGCAGTACTTC.

The rearrangement links TRBV5-8 to TRBJ2-4; TRBD2 agrees at 7 bases. CDR3 size: 17 residues. J lost 0 bases, V lost 3 bases, and 9 bases had no gene match. Germline V gene lookup returns CDR1 SGHTS and CDR2 YDEGEE. CDR3 region: CASSWGGLVRAKNIQYF. The CDR3 coding sequence is TGTGCCAGCAGCTGGGGGGGACTCGTTCGAGCCAAAAACATTCAGTACTTC.

The genes are TRBV5-1 and TRBJ2-3, with D perhaps TRBD1 (5 bases). V gave up 1 base and J gave up 2 bases, with 17 bases separating them. The CDR3 loop spans 17 amino acids. The germline CDR1 and CDR2 sequences are SGHRS and YFSETQ. CDR3 amino acids: CASSLPGPPGPTDTQYF. The CDR3 nucleotides are TGCGCCAGCAGCTTGCCCGGTCCCCCAGGGCCCACAGATACGCAGTATTTT.

The chain employs TRBV7-2 and TRBJ2-7; unclear D gene. Germline CDR1 SGHTA, CDR2 FQGNSA. Trimming removed 1 base from V and 2 bases from J, with 6 bases in between. CDR3 size: 13 residues. For the CDR3, the DNA is TGTGCCAGCAGCTTAGACAACACCTACGAGCAGTACTTC. The encoded protein is CASSLDNTYEQYF.

In nucleotides, the CDR3 is TGTGCCTGGAGTGTTAGACTAGCGGGCCCCCCGAGCTCCTACAATGAGCAGTTCTTC. Protein: CAWSVRLAGPPSSYNEQFF. The genes are TRBV30 and TRBJ2-1, with 10 nucleotides matching TRBD2. J was trimmed by 0 bases and V by 0 bases; bases with no gene match: 11. Germline V gene sequence: CDR1 GTSNPN, CDR2 SVGIG (reference sequence). The CDR3 runs 19 residues.

V and J are TRBV6-1 and TRBJ1-2; no definite D call. V was shortened by 5 bases and J by 4 bases, with 14 bases between the two germline ends. There are 14 residues in the CDR3. Per germline, CDR1 MNHNS and CDR2 SASEGT. CDR3 residues: CASSPREGPYGYTF. In DNA form, the CDR3 reads TGTGCCAGCAGTCCCCGTGAGGGCCCCTATGGCTACACCTTC.

The rearrangement joins TRBV6-1 to TRBJ2-7; D gene uncertain. Germline V gene sequence: CDR1 MNHNS, CDR2 SASEGT. Between the trimmed V and J ends, which lost 4 bases and 0 bases, there was a span of 7 bases. There are 13 residues in the CDR3. CDR3 sequence (DNA): TGTGCCAGCAGTGGATCCAGCTCCTACGAGCAGTACTTC. It specifies CASSGSSSYEQYF.

The chain carries TRBV6-5 and TRBJ2-1; D gene ambiguous. The CDR3 is 13 amino acids. Germline-derived CDR1 and CDR2 are MNHEY and SVGAGI. V was trimmed by 0 bases and J by 5 bases, leaving 5 bases between them. The CDR3 here is CASSYSYNNEQFF. CDR3 coding DNA: TGTGCCAGCAGTTACTCTTACAACAATGAGCAGTTCTTC.

Here the CDR3 reads CASRGAAYNEQFF. CDR3 coding DNA: TGTGCCAGTAGGGGGGCGGCCTACAATGAGCAGTTCTTC. This chain links TRBV19 with TRBJ2-1, with D tentatively TRBD1 (6 bases). Trimming stripped 6 bases from V and 2 bases from J, with 8 bases between. In germline, CDR1 is LNHDA, CDR2 SQIVND (reference sequence). The CDR3 has 13 residues.